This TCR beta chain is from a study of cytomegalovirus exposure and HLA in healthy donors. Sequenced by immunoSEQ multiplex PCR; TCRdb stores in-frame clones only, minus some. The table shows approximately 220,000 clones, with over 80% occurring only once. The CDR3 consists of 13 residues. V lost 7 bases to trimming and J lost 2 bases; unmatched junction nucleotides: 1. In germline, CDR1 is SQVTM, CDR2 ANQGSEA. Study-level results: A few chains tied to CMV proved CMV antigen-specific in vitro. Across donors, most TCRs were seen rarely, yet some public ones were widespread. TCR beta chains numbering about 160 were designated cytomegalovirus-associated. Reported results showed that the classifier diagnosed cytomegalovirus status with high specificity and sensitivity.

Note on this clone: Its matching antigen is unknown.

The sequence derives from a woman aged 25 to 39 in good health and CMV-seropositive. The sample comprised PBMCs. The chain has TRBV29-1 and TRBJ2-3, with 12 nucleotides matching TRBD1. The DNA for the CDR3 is TGCAGCGCGGGACAGGGGGCCACAGATACGCAGTATTTT. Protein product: CSAGQGATDTQYF.